Sequencing of this T cell receptor (beta chain) was carried out in a study of T-cell reconstitution after alpha-beta-depleted transplantation in children. Unique molecular identifiers were incorporated when the TCRbeta library was constructed. Via MiXCR, TCRdb re-called the PCR reads, giving one row per CDR3 protein. The sample has about 200,000 distinct CDR3 sequences, 5% to 6.5% seen once. Many counts were recorded for this clonotype. This CDR3 spans 16 amino acids. Germline CDR1 LNHNV, CDR2 YYDKDF (reference sequence). V lost 1 base, J lost 5 bases, and 17 bases lay in between. This chain uses TRBV15 with TRBJ2-5; no reliable D call. The TCR was taken from a girl under three years old with combined immunodeficiency, due to receive a stem cell transplant. Sample: PBMCs, taken before TCRalphabeta/CD19-depleted stem cell transplant. CDR3 in amino acids: CATSRVSGLVGETQYF. The CDR3 nucleotides are TGTGCCACCAGCAGAGTATCCGGCCTAGTGGGGGAGACCCAGTACTTC. Combining the CDR3 with reference TRBV15 and TRBJ2-5 gives the whole variable domain DAMVIQNPRYQVTQFGKPVTLSCSQTLNHNVMYWYQQKSSQAPKLLFHYYDKDFNNEADTPDNFQSRRPNTSFCFLDIRSPGLGDTAMYLCATSRVSGLVGETQYFGPGTRLLVL.